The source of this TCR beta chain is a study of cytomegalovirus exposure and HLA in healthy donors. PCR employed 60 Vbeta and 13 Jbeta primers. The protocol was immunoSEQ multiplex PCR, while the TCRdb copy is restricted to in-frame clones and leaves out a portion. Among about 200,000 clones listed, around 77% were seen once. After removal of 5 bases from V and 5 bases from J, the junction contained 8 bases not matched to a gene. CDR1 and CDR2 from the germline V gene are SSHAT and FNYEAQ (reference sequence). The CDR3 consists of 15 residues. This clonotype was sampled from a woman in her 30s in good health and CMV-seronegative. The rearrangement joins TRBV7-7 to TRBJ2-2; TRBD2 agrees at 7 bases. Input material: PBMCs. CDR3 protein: CASSPRPGGTGELFF. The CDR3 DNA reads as TGTGCCAGCAGCCCACGACCGGGGGGTACCGGGGAGCTGTTTTTT.